This entry features one T cell receptor (beta chain) sequence. Its antigen is undetermined. RNA totalling about 0.45 to 1 ug underwent reverse transcription with random hexamers. Amplification of TCR beta CDR3 spanned 54 Vbeta and 13 Jbeta via immunoSEQ multiplex PCR. Each CDR3 protein is one row after TCRdb ran MiXCR on the immunoSEQ multiplex PCR reads. The sample holds tens of thousands of distinct CDR3 sequences, roughly 91% seen once. Looked up from germline, CDR1 is MDHEN and CDR2 is SYDVKM. This CDR3 contains 16 residues. Trimming cost V 6 bases and J 0 bases, with 15 bases left between them. This entry belongs to a study of CD8 T cells in Susac syndrome. Turning to the study itself: Among the Susac syndrome patients sequenced, about 6 had active disease and under ten were in remission.

Study conclusions and caveats: It was acknowledged in the study that its TCR sequencing and HLA analysis involved a relatively small number of individuals. Clonal expansion was absent from the CD4+ T cell repertoires in Susac syndrome.

This chain uses TRBV28 with TRBJ2-1, with D hard to call. Sequencing was done on a sample of CD4+ T cells from PBMCs. This clonotype was obtained from a human donor with Susac syndrome. The CDR3 DNA sequence: TGTGCCAGCAGGGACCCACTCCGAAGCTCCTACAATGAGCAGTTCTTC. The encoded protein is CASRDPLRSSYNEQFF.